The clone carrying this TCR beta chain was seen just once. Its antigen is not known. This sample was included in a study of T cell responses to AZD1222 COVID-19 vaccine. General observations from the study: Spike-spanning, vaccine-associated CD4 TCRs were dominant at 160-218 and 743-854. The study found Spike-specific TCR breadth and depth rose after two AZD1222 doses.

Assay used: immunoSEQ multiplex PCR; TCRdb lists only in-frame clones, some missing. This sample yields 80,000 to 100,000 clones, of which around 89% are seen a single time; under 8.5% belongs to the top ten. Per the germline V gene, CDR1 is MDHEN and CDR2 is SYDVKM. This CDR3 contains 12 residues. The V end was cut by 9 bases, the J end by 5 bases, with 11 bases between. The material was peripheral blood, obtained on day 0 of AZD1222 vaccination. The source of this sequence is an adult in good health. The chain is built from TRBV28 and TRBJ1-5; D is unresolved. CDR3 bases: TGTGCCAGTCAACAGACCCATCAGCCCCAGCATTTT. Translating gives CASQQTHQPQHF.